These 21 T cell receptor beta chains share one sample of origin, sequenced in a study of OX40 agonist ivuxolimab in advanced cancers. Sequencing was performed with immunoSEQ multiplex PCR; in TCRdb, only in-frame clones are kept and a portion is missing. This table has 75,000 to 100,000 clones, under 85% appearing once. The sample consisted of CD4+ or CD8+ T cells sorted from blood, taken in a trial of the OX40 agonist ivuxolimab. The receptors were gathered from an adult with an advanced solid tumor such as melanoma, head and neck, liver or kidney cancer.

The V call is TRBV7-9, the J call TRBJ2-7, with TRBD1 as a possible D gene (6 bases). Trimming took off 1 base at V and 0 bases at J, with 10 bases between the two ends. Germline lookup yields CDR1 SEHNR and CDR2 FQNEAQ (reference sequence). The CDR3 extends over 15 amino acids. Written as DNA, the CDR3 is TGTGCCAGCAGCTTAGAAACAGGGTCCTCCTACGAGCAGTACTTC. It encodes CASSLETGSSYEQYF.

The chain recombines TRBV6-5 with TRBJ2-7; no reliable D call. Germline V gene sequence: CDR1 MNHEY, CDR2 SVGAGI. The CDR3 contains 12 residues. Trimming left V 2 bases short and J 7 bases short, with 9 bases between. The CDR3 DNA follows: TGTGCCAGCAGTTACCCCTTCCAGGAGCAGTACTTC. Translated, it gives CASSYPFQEQYF.

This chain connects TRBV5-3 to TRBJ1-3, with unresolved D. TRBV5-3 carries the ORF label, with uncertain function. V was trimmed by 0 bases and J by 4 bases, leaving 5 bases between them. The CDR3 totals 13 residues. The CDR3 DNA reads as TGTGCCAGAAGCTTGGTTAAAGGAAACACCATATATTTT. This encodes CARSLVKGNTIYF.

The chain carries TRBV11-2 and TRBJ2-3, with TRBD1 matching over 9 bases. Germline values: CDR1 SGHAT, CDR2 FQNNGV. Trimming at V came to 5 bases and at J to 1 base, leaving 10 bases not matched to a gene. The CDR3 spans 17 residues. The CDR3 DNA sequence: TGTGCCAGCAGCCATCTCCGGGGGGACAGGGGCACAGATACGCAGTATTTT. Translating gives CASSHLRGDRGTDTQYF.

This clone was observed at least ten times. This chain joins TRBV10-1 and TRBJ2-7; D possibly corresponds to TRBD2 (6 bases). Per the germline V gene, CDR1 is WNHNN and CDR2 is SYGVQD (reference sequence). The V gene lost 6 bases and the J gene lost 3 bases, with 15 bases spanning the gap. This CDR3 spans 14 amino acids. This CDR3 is CASSGAPGSYEQYF. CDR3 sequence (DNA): TGCGCCAGCAGCGGAGCCCCCGGGAGCTACGAGCAGTACTTC.

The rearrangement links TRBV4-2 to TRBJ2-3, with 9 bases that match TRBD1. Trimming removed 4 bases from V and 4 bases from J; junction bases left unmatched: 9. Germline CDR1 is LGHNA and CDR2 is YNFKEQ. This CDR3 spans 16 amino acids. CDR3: CASSLEPGQGADTQYF. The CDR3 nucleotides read TGTGCCAGCAGCCTTGAACCGGGACAGGGCGCAGATACGCAGTATTTT.

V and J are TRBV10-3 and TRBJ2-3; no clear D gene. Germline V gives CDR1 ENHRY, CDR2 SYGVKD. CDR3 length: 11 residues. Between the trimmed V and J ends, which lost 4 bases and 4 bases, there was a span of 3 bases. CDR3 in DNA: TGTGCCATCAGTGGAGCAGATACGCAGTATTTT. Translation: CAISGADTQYF.

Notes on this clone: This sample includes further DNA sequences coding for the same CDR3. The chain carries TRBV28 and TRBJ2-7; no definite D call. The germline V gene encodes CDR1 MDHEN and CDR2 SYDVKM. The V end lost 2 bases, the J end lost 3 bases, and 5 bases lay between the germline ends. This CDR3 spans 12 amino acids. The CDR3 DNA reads TGTGCCAGCAGTTTACGGCGCTACGAGCAGTACTTC. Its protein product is CASSLRRYEQYF.

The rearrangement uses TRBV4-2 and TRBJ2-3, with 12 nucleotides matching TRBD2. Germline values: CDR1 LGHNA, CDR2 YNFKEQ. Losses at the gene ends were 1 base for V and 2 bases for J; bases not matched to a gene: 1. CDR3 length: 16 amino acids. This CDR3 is CASSQGTSGITDTQYF. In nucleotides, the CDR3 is TGTGCCAGCAGCCAAGGGACTAGCGGGATCACAGATACGCAGTATTTT.

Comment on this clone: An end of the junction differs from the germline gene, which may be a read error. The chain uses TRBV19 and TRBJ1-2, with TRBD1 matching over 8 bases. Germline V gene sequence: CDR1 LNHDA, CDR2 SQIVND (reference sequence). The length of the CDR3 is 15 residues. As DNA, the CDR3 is TGTGCCAGTAGTCTAGACAGGGGTAGTTCCTATGGCTACACCTTC. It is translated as CASSLDRGSSYGYTF.

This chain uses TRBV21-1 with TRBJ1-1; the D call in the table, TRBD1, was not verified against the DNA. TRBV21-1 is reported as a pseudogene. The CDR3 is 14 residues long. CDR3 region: CASTHRGLNTEAFF. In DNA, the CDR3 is TGTGCCAGCACACACAGGGGCTTGAACACTGAAGCTTTCTTT.

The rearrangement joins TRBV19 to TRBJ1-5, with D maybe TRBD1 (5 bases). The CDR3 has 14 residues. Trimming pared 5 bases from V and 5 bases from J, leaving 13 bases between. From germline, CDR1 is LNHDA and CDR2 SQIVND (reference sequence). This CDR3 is CASSYFQGYQPQHF. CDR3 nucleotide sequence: TGTGCCAGTAGTTACTTCCAGGGTTATCAGCCCCAGCATTTT. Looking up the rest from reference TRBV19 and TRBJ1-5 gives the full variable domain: DGGITQSPKYLFRKEGQNVTLSCEQNLNHDAMYWYRQDPGQGLRLIYYSQIVNDFQKGDIAEGYSVSREKKESFPLTVTSAQKNPTAFYLCASSYFQGYQPQHFGDGTRLSIL.

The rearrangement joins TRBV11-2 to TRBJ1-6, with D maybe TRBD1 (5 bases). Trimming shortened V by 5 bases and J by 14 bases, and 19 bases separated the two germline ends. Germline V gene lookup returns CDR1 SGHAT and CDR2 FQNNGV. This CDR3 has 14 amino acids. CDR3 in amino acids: CASSPATAAETLHF. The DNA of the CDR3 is TGTGCCAGCAGCCCGGCGACAGCTGCTGAAACCCTCCACTTT.

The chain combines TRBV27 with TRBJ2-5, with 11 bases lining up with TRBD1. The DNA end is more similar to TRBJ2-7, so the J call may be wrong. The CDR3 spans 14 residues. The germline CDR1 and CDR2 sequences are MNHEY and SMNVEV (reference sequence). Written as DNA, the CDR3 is TGTGCCAGCAGTTTTGGGACAGGGGGCTACGAGCAGTACTTC. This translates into CASSFGTGGYEQYF.

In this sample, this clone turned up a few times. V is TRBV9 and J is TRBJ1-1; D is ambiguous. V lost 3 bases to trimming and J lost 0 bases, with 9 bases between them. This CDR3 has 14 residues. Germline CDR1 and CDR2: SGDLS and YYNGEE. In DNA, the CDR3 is TGTGCCAGCAGCGCTTTCGAAATGAACACTGAAGCTTTCTTT. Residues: CASSAFEMNTEAFF.

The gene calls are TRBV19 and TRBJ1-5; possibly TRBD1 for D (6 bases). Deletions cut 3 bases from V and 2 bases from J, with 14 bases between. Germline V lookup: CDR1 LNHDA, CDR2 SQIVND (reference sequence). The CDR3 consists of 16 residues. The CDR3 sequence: CASSIRRGPGNQPQHF. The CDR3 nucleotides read TGTGCCAGTAGTATTCGCAGGGGACCTGGCAATCAGCCCCAGCATTTT.

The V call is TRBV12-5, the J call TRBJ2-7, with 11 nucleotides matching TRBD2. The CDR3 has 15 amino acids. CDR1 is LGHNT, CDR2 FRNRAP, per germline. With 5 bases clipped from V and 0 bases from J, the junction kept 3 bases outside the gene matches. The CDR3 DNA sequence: TGTGCTAGTGGTCGCGGGACTAGCGGCTCCTACGAGCAGTACTTC. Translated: CASGRGTSGSYEQYF.

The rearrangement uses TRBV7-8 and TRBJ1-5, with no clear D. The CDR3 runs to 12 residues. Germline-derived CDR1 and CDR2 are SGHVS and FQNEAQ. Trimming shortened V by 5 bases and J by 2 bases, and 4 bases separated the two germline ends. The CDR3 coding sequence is TGTGCCAGCAGCCACCGCAATCAGCCCCAGCATTTT. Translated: CASSHRNQPQHF.

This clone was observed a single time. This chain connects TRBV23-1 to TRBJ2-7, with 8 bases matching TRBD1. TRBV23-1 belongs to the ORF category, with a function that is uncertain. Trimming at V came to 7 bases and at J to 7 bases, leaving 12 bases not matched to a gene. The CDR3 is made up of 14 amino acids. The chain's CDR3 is CASIPPSDRDEQYF. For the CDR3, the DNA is TGCGCCAGCATCCCACCATCGGACAGGGATGAGCAGTACTTC.

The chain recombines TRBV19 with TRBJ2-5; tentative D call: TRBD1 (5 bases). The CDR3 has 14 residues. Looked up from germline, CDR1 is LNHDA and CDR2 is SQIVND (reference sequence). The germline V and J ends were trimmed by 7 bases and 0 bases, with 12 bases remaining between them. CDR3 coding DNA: TGTGCCAGTACCCAGACAGTTAACCAAGAGACCCAGTACTTC. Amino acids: CASTQTVNQETQYF.

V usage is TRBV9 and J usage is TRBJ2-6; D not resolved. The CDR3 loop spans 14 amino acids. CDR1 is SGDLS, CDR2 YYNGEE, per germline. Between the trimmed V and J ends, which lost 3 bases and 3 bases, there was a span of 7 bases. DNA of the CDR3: TGTGCCAGCAGCGGAAACGTTGGGGCCAACGTCCTGACTTTC. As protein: CASSGNVGANVLTF.